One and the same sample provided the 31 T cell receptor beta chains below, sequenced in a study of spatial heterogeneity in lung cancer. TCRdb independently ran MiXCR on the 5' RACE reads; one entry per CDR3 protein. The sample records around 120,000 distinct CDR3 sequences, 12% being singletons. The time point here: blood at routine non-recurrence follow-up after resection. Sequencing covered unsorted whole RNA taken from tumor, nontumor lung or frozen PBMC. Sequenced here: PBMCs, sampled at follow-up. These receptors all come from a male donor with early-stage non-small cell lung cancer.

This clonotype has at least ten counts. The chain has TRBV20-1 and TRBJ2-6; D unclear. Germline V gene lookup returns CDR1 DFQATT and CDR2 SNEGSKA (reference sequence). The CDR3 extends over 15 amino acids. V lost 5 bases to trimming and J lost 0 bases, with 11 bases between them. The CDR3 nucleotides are TGCAGTGCTCCTGGGCCACACTCTGGGGCCAACGTCCTGACTTTC. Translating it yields CSAPGPHSGANVLTF.

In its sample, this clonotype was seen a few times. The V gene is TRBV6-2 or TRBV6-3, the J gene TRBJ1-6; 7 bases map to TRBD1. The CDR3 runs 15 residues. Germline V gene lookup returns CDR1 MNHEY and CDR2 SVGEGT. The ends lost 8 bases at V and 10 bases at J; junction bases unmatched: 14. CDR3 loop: CASQIVTGVYSPLHF. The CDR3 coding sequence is TGTGCCAGCCAGATCGTCACAGGGGTGTACTCACCCCTCCACTTT.

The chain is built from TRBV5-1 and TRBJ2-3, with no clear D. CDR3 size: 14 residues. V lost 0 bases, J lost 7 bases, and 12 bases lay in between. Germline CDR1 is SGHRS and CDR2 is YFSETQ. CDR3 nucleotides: TGCGCCAGCAGCTTGGATCCGTCTCAGAATACGCAGTATTTT. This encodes CASSLDPSQNTQYF.

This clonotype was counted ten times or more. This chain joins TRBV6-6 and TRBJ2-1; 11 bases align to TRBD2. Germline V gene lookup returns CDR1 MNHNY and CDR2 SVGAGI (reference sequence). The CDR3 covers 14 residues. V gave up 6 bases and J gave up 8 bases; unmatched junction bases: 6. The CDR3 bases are TGTGCCAGCAGGGCTAGCGGGGGGTGGGATGAGCAGTTCTTC. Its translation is CASRASGGWDEQFF.

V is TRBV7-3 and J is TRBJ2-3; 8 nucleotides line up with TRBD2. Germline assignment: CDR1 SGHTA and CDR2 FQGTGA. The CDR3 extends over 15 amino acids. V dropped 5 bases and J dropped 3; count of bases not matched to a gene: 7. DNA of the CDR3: TGTGCCAGCAGCCCACGGGGGGGGCCAACAGATACGCAGTATTTT. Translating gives CASSPRGGPTDTQYF.

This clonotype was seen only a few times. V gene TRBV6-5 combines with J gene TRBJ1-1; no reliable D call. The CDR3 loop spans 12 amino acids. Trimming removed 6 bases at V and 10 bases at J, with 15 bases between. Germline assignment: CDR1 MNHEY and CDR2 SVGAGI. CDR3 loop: CASSPGPPAAFF. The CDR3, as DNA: TGTGCCAGCAGCCCTGGACCTCCGGCAGCTTTCTTT.

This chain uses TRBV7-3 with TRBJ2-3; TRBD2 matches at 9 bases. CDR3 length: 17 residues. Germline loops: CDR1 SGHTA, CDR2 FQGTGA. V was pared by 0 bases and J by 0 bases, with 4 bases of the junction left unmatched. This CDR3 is CASSLTSSGGSTDTQYF. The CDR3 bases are TGTGCCAGCAGCTTAACGAGCAGCGGGGGGAGCACAGATACGCAGTATTTT.

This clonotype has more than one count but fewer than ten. CDR3 loop: CASTRVRGELFF. In DNA, the CDR3 is TGTGCCAGCACCAGGGTCAGGGGGGAGCTGTTTTTT. The V call is TRBV6-2 or TRBV6-3, the J call TRBJ2-2; the D gene is possibly TRBD1 (5 bases). The CDR3 is 12 amino acids. Deletions cut 7 bases from V and 8 bases from J, with 11 bases between. Germline V lookup: CDR1 MNHEY, CDR2 SVGEGT.

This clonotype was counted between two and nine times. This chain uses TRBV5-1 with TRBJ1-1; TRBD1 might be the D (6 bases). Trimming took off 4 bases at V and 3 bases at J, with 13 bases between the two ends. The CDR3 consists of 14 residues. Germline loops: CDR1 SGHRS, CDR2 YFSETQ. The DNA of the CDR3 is TGCGCCAGCAGCACCCAGGGGTTCGACACTGAAGCTTTCTTT. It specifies CASSTQGFDTEAFF.

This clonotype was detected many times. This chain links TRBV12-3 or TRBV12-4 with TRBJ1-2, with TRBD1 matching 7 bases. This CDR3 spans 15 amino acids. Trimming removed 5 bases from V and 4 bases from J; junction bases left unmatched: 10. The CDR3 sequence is CASSTTGKGSYGYTF. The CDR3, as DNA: TGTGCCAGCAGTACGACAGGGAAGGGCAGCTATGGCTACACCTTC.

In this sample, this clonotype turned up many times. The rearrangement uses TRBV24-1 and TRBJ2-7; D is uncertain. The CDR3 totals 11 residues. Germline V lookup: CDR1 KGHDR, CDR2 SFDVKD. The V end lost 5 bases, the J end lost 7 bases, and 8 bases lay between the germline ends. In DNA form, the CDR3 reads TGTGCCACCAGTGTGGGGATAGAGCAGTACTTC. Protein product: CATSVGIEQYF.

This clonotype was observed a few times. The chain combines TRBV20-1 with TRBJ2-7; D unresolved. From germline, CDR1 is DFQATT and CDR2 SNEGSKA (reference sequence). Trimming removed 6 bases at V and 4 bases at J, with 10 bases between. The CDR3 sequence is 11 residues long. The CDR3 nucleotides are TGCAGTGCCCCCACGCAGTACGAGCAGTACTTC. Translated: CSAPTQYEQYF.

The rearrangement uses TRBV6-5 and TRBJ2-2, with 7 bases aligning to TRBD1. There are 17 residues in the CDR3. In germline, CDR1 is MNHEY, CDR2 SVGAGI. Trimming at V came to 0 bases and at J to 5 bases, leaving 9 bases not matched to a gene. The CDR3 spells CASSYSQGLTTTGELFF. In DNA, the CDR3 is TGTGCCAGCAGTTACTCACAGGGGCTTACGACGACCGGGGAGCTGTTTTTT.

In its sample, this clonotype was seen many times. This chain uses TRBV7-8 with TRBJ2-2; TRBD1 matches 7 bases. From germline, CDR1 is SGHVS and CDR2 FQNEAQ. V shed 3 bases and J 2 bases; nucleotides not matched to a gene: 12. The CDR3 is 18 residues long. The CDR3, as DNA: TGTGCCAGCAGCTTGGGACAGCCGAACTTCCGAAACACCGGGGAGCTGTTTTTT. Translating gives CASSLGQPNFRNTGELFF.

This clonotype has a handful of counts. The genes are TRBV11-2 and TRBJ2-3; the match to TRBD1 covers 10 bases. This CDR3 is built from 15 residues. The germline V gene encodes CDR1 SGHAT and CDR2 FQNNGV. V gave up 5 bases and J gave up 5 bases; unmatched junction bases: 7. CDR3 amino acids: CASSPRQGAIDTQYF. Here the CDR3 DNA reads TGTGCCAGCAGCCCTAGACAGGGGGCCATAGATACGCAGTATTTT.

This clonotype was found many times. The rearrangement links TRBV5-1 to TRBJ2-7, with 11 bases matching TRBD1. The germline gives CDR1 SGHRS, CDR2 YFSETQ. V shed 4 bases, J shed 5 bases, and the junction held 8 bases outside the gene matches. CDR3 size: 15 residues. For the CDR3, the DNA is TGCGCCAGCAGCGGTGGGGACAGGGGGTACCACGAGCAGTACTTC. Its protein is CASSGGDRGYHEQYF.

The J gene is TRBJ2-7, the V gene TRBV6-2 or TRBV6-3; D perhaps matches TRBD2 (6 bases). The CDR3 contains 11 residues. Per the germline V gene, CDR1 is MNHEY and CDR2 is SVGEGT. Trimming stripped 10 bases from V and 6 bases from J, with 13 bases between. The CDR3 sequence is CANLGGGEQYF. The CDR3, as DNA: TGTGCCAACCTCGGGGGAGGCGAGCAGTACTTC.

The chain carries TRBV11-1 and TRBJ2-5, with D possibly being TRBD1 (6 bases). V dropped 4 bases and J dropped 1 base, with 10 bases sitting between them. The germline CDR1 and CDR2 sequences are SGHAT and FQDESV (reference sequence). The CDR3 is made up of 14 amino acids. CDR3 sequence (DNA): TGTGCCAGCAGCTCCCGACAGGTCCAAGAGACCCAGTACTTC. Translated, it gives CASSSRQVQETQYF.

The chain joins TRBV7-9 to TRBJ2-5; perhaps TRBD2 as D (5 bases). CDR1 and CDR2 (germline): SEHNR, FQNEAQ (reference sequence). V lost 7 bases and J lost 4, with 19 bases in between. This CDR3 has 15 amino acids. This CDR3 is CASTQGSGFGETQYF. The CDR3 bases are TGTGCCAGCACCCAAGGGTCGGGGTTCGGAGAGACCCAGTACTTC.

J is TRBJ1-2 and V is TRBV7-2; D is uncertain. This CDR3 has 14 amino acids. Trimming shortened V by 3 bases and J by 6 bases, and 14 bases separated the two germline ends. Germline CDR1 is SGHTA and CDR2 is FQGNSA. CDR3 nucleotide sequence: TGTGCCAGCAGCTTGGGAGTCCTCCAGAATGGCTACACCTTC. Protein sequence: CASSLGVLQNGYTF.

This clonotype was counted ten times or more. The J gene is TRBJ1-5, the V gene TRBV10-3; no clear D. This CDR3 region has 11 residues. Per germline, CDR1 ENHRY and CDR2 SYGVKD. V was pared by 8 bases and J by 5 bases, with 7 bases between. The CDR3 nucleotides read TGTGCCATCGAGAGGGATCAGCCCCAGCATTTT. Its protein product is CAIERDQPQHF.

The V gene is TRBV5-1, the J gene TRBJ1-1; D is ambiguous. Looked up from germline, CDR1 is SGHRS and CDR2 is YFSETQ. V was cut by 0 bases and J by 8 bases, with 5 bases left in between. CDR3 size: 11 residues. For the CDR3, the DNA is TGCGCCAGCAGCTTGGCTGTCGAAGCTTTCTTT. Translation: CASSLAVEAFF.

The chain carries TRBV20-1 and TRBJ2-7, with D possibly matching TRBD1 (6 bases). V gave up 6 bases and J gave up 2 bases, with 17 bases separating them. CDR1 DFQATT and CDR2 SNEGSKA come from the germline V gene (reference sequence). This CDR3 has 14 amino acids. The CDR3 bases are TGCAGTGCACCCAGACAGGAGACAACCTACGAGCAGTACTTC. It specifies CSAPRQETTYEQYF.

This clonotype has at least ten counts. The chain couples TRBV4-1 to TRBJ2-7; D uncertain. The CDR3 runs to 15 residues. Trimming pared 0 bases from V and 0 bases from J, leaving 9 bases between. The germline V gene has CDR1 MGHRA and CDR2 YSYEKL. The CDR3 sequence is CASSQEPGFSYEQYF. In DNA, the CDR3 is TGCGCCAGCAGCCAAGAACCAGGTTTCTCCTACGAGCAGTACTTC.

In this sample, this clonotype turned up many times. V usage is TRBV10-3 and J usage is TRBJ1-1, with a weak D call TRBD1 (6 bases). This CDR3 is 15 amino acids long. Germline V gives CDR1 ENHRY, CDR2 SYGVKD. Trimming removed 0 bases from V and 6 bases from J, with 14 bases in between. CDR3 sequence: CAISESKARGPEAFF. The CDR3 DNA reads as TGTGCCATCAGTGAGTCGAAGGCCAGGGGCCCTGAAGCTTTCTTT.

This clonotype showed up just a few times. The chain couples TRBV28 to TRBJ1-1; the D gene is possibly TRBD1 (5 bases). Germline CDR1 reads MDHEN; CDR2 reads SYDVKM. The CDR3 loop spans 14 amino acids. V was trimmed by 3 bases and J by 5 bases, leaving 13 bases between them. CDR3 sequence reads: CASSLGTVATEAFF. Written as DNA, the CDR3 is TGTGCCAGCAGTTTGGGGACGGTGGCAACTGAAGCTTTCTTT.

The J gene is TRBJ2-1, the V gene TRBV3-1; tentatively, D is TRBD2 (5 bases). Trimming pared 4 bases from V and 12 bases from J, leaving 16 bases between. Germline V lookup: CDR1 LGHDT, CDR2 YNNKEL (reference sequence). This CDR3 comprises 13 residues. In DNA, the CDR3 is TGTGCCAGCAGCCGTCTCGACGGAAGCGGGCAGTTCTTC. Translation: CASSRLDGSGQFF.

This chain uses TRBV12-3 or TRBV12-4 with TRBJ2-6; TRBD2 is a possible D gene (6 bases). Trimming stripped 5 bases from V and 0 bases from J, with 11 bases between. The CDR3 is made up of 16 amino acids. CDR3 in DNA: TGTGCCAGCAGTCTCGGGACTTTCTCTGGGGCCAACGTCCTGACTTTC. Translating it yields CASSLGTFSGANVLTF.

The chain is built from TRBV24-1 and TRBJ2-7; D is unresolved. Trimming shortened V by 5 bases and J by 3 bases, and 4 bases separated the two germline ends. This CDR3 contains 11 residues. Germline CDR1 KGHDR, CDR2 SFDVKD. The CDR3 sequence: CATSAGYEQYF. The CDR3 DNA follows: TGTGCCACCAGTGCTGGCTACGAGCAGTACTTC.

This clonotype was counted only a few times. For the CDR3, the DNA is TGTGCCAGCAGTTACTCGAATGAAGGCGGCGGGGAGCTGTTTTTT. Protein product: CASSYSNEGGGELFF. The rearrangement uses TRBV6-5 and TRBJ2-2; D is uncertain. Germline CDR1 and CDR2: MNHEY and SVGAGI. Trimming removed 0 bases from V and 7 bases from J, with 12 bases in between. There are 15 residues in the CDR3.

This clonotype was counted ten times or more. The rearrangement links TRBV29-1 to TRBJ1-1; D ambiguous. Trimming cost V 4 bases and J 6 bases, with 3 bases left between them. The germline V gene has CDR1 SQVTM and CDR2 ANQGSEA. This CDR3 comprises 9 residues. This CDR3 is CSVGAEAFF. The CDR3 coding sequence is TGCAGCGTTGGAGCTGAAGCTTTCTTT.